This TCR beta chain was sequenced during a study of cytomegalovirus exposure and HLA in healthy donors. The wider study: When roughly 420 donors were genotyped, roughly 82% of them were found to fall in the Caucasian-associated ancestry cluster. Study-wide findings and caveats: An Asian-associated ancestry cluster reportedly showed fewer N-insertions than the approximately 600-donor mean in a later analysis.

It was with 60 Vbeta and 13 Jbeta primers that the PCR ran. Assay used: immunoSEQ multiplex PCR; TCRdb lists only in-frame clones, some missing. Among under 75,000 clones listed, roughly two thirds were seen once. From germline, CDR1 is SGHRS and CDR2 YFSETQ. V lost 2 bases to trimming and J lost 8 bases; unmatched junction nucleotides: 2. The CDR3 sequence is 13 residues long. The count of this clone is one. Antigen: not known. The specimen sequenced was PBMCs. This clonotype was obtained from a man in his forties or fifties in good health and CMV-seropositive. This chain connects TRBV5-1 to TRBJ1-1; TRBD1 aligns across 11 bases. The CDR3, as DNA: TGCGCCAGCAGCTTTGGACAGGGGGCCGAAGCTTTCTTT. This translates into CASSFGQGAEAFF.